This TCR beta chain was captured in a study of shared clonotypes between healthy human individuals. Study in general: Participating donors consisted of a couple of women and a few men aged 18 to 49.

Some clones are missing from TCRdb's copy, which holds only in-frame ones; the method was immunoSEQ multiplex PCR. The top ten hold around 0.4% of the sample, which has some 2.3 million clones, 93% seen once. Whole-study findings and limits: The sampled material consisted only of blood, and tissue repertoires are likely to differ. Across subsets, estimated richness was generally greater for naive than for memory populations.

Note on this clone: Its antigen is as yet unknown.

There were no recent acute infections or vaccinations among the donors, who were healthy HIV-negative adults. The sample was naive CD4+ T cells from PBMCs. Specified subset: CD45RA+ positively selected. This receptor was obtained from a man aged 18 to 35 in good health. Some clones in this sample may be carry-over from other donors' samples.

The CDR3 bases are TGTGCCAGCAGCCAACGCCCAACTAGCGGGGACTACAATGAGCAGTTCTTC. Amino acid sequence: CASSQRPTSGDYNEQFF. V is TRBV4-2 and J is TRBJ2-1; TRBD2 agrees at 10 bases. The V segment lost 2 bases and the J segment 3 bases; nucleotides outside the gene matches: 7. The CDR3 spans 17 residues. Germline V gives CDR1 LGHNA, CDR2 YNFKEQ.